This TCR beta chain was found in a study of memory CD4+ T cells and cytomegalovirus serostatus. Libraries were prepared by immunoSEQ multiplex PCR; TCRdb keeps only in-frame clonotypes and omits some of them. The table shows 64,000 or so clones, with approximately 80% occurring only once. Germline V gene sequence: CDR1 MNHNS, CDR2 SASEGT. J was trimmed by 4 bases and V by 3 bases; bases with no gene match: 6. This CDR3 spans 15 amino acids. Single viable CD3+CD4+CD8-CD45RO+ cells were sorted as the memory CD4+ T cells. The sequenced sample was memory CD4+ T cells from blood. This chain joins TRBV6-1 and TRBJ2-7, with 10 bases lining up with TRBD1. The sequence was collected from an adult in good health and CMV-seronegative. CDR3 amino acids: CASSERQGAKYEQYF. For the CDR3, the DNA is TGTGCCAGCAGTGAGAGACAGGGGGCCAAATACGAGCAGTACTTC.